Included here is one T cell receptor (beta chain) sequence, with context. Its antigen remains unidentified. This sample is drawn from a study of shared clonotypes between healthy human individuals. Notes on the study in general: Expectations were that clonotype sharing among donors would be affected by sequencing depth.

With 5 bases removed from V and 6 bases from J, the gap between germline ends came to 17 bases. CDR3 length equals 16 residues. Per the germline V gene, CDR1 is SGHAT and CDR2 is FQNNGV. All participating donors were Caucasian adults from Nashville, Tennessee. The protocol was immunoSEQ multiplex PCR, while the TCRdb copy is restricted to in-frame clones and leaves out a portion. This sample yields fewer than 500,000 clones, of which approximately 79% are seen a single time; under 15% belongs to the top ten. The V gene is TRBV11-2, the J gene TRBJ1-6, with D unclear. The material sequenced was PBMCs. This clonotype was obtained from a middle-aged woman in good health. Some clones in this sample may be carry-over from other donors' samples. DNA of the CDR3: TGTGCCAGCAGCCTCAACCACGGGAGCCTTAATTCACCCCTCCACTTT. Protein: CASSLNHGSLNSPLHF.